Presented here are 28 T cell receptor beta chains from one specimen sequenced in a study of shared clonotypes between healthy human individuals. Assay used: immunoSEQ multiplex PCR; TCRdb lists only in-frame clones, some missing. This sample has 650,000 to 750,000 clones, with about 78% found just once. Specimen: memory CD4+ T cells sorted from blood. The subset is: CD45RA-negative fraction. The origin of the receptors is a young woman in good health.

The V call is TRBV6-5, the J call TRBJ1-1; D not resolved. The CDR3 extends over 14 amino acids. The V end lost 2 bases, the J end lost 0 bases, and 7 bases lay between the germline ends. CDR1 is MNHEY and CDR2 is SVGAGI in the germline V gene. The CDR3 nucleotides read TGTGCCAGCAGTTACGGGCTTATGAACACTGAAGCTTTCTTT. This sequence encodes CASSYGLMNTEAFF.

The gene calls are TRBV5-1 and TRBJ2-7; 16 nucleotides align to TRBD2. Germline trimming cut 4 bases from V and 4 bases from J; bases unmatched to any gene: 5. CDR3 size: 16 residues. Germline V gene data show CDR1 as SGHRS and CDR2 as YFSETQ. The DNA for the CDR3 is TGCGCCAGCAGCAGGGGACTAGCGGGAGGGCAGTACGAGCAGTACTTC. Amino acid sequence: CASSRGLAGGQYEQYF.

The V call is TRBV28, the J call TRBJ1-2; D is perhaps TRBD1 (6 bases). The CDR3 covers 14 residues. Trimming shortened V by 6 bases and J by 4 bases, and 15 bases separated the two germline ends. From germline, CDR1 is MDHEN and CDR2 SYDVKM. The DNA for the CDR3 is TGTGCCAGCAGACCACAGGGTGGGGGCTATGGCTACACCTTC. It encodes CASRPQGGGYGYTF.

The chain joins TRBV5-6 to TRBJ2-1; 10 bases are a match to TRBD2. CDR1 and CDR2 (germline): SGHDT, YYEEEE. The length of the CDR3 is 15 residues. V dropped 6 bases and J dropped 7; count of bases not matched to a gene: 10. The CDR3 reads CASTEPGLASNEQFF. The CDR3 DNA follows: TGTGCCAGCACTGAACCGGGACTAGCGAGTAATGAGCAGTTCTTC.

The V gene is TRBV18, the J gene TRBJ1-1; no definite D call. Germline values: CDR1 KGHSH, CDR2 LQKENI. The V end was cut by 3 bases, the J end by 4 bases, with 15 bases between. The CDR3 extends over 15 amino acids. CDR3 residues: CASSPRRDMSTEAFF. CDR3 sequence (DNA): TGTGCCAGCTCACCGAGGCGGGATATGAGCACTGAAGCTTTCTTT.

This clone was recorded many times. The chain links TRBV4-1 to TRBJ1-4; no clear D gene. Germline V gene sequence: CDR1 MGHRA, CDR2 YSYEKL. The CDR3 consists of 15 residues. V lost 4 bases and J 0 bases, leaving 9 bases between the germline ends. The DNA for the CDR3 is TGCGCCAGCAGCCTCCGACTTACAACTAATGAAAAACTGTTTTTT. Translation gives CASSLRLTTNEKLFF.

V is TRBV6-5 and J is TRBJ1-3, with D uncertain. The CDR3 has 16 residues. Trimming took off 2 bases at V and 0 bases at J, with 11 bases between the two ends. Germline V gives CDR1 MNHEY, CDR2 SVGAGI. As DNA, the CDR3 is TGTGCCAGCAGTTACGTAAACCCTAGCTCTGGAAACACCATATATTTT. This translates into CASSYVNPSSGNTIYF.

The CDR3 loop is CAWSVHIGLANEQFF. In DNA form, the CDR3 reads TGTGCCTGGAGTGTACATATAGGACTAGCAAATGAGCAGTTCTTC. The chain has TRBV30 and TRBJ2-1; 8 bases match TRBD2. Germline-derived CDR1 and CDR2 are GTSNPN and SVGIG (reference sequence). The CDR3 has 15 amino acids. The trim removed 0 bases at V and 7 bases at J, leaving 8 bases unmatched.

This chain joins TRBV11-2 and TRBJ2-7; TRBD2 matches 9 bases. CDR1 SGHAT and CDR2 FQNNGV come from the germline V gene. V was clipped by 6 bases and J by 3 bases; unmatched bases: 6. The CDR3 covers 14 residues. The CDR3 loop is CASRKLAGVYEQYF. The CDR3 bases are TGTGCCAGCAGGAAACTAGCGGGTGTCTACGAGCAGTACTTC.

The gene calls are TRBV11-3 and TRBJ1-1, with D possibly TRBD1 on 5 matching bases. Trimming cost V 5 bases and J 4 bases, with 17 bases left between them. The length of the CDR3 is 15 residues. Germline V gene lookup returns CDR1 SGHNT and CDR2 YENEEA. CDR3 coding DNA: TGTGCCAGCAGCCAAGGGACGGTCGGGGCCACTGAAGCTTTCTTT. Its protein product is CASSQGTVGATEAFF.

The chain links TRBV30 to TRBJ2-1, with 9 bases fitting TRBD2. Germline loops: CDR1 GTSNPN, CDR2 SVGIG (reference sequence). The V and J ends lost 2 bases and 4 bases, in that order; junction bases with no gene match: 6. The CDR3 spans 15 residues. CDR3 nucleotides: TGTGCCTGGAGTCATCCGGGACTAGCTTACAATGAGCAGTTCTTC. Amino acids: CAWSHPGLAYNEQFF.

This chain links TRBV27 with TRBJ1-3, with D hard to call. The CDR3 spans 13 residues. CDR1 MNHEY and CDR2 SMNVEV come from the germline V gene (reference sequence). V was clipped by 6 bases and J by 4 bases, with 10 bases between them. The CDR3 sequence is CASRPSSGNTIYF. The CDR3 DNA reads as TGTGCCAGCAGACCATCTTCCGGAAACACCATATATTTT.

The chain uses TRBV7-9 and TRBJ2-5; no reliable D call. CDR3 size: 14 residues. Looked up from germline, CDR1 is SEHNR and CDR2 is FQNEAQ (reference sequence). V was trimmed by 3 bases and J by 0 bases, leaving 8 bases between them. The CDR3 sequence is CASSFRQNQETQYF. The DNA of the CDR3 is TGTGCCAGCAGCTTCAGACAAAACCAAGAGACCCAGTACTTC.

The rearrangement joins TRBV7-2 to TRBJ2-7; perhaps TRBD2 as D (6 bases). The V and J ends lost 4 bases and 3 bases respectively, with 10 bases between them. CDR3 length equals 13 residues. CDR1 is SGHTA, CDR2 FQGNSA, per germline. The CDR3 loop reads CASSSPGLYEQYF. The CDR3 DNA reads TGTGCCAGCAGCTCACCGGGACTCTACGAGCAGTACTTC. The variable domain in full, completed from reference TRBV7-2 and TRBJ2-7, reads GAGVSQSPSNKVTEKGKDVELRCDPISGHTALYWYRQSLGQGLEFLIYFQGNSAPDKSGLPSDRFSAERTGGSVSTLTIQRTQQEDSAVYLCASSSPGLYEQYFGPGTRLTVT.

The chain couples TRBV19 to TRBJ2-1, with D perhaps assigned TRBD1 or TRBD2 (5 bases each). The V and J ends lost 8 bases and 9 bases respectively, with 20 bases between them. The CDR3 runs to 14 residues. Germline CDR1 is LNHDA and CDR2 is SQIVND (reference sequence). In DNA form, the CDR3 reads TGTGCCAGTTTGGGCGGAGGTGAGGGGCGTGAGCAGTTCTTC. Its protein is CASLGGGEGREQFF.

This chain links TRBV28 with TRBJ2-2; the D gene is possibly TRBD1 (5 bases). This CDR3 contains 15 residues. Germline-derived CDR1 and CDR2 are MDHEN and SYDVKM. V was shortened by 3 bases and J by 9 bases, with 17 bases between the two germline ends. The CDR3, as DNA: TGTGCCAGCAGTTTTCATCAGGGAAAGTCCCGGGAGCTGTTTTTT. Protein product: CASSFHQGKSRELFF.

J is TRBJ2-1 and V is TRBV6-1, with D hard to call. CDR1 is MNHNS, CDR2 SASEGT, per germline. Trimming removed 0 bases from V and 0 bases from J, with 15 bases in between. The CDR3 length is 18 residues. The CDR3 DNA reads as TGTGCCAGCAGTGAAGCGCCTCCCTCTCAACCCTCCTACAATGAGCAGTTCTTC. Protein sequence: CASSEAPPSQPSYNEQFF.

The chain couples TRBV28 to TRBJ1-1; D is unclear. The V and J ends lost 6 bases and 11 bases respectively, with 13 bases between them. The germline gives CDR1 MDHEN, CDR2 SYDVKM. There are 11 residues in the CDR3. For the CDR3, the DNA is TGTGCCAGCAGCTACCTAACTCGGGCTTTCTTT. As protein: CASSYLTRAFF.

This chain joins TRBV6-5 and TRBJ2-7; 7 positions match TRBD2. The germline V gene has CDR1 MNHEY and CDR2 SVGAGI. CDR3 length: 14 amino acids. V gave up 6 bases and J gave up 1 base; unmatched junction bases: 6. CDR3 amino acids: CASRPWGGSYEQYF. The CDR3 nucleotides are TGTGCCAGCAGGCCTTGGGGGGGTTCCTACGAGCAGTACTTC.

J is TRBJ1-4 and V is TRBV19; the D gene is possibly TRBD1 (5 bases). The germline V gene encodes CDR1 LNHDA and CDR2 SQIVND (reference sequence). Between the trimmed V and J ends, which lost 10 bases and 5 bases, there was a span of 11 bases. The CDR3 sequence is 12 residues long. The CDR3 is CAIRDANEKLFF. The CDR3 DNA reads TGTGCCATCCGGGACGCCAATGAAAAACTGTTTTTT.

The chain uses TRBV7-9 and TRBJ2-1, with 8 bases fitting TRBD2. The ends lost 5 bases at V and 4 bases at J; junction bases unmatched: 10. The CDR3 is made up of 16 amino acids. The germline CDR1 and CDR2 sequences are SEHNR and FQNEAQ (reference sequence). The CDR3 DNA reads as TGTGCCAGCAGCCCCCGTGTCCGGGAGGGGTACAATGAGCAGTTCTTC. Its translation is CASSPRVREGYNEQFF.

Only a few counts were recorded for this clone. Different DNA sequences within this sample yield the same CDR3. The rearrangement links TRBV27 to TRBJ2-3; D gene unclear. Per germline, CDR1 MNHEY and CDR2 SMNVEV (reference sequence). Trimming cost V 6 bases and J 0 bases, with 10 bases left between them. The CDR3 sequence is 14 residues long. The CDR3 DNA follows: TGTGCCAGCAGCTCTGGTGCTAGCACAGATACGCAGTATTTT. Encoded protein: CASSSGASTDTQYF.

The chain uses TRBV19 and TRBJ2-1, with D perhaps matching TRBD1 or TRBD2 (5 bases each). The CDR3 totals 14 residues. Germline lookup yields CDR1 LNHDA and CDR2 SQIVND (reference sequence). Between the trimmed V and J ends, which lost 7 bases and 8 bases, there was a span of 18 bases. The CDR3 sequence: CASTSGTSFYEQFF. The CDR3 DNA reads TGTGCCAGTACTTCCGGGACCAGCTTTTATGAGCAGTTCTTC.

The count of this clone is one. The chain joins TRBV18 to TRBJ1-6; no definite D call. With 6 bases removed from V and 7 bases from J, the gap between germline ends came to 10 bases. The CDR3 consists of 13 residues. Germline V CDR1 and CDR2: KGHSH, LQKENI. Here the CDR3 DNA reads TGTGCCAGCTCGGATTCACAGAATTCACCCCTCCACTTT. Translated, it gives CASSDSQNSPLHF.

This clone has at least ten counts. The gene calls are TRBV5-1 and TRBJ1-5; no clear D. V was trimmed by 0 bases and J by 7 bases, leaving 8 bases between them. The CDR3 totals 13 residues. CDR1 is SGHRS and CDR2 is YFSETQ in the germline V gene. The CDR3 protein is CASSLDVSQPQHF. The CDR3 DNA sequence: TGCGCCAGCAGCTTGGATGTCAGCCAGCCCCAGCATTTT.

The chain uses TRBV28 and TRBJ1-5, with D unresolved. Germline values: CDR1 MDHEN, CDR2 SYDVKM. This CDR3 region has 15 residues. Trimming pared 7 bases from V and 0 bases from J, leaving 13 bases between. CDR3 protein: CASTGWNYSNQPQHF. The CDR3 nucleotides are TGTGCCAGCACCGGATGGAATTATAGCAATCAGCCCCAGCATTTT.

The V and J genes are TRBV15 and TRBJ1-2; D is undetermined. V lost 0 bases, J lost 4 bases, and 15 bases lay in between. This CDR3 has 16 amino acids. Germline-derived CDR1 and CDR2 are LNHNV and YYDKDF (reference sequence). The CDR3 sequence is CATSRDSVQIPYGYTF. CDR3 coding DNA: TGTGCCACCAGCAGAGATTCTGTACAGATACCCTATGGCTACACCTTC.

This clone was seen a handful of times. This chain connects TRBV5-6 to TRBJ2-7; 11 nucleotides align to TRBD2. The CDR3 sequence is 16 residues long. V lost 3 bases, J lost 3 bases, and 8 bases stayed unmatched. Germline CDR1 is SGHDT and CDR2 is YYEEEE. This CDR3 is CASSSGPGLAVYEQYF. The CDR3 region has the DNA TGTGCCAGCAGCTCGGGACCGGGACTAGCGGTCTACGAGCAGTACTTC.